Listed below are T cell receptor beta chains from one sample, sequenced in a study of T cells in Graves' hyperthyroidism and ophthalmopathy. TCRdb re-called the multiplex PCR reads through MiXCR, storing one row per CDR3 protein. The table has some 490,000 distinct CDR3 sequences, about 16% seen once. Sequenced sample: blood. These receptors all stem from a woman aged 25-40 years with Graves' ophthalmopathy. Each CDR3 is given with its conserved first and last residue. The D gene is left open where the match is weak. For some rows the clone size is stated as once, few or many, or as a class when expanded; others skip it.

TRBJ2-1 | many | TRBV20-1 | TRBD2 | TGCAGTAACCTCGGGGGGAGCTCCTACAATGAGCAGTTCTTC | CSNLGGSSYNEQFF
TRBJ2-2 | many | TRBV2 | NA | TGTGCCAGCAGCGACTACGGGACTCAGGGCGGGGAGCTGTTTTTT | CASSDYGTQGGELFF
TRBJ1-2 | many | TRBV3-1 | NA | TGTGCCAGCAGCCCGGGACGGTTCTATGGCTACACCTTC | CASSPGRFYGYTF
TRBJ1-1 | many | TRBV12-3/TRBV12-4 | NA | TGTGCCAGCAGTCAGTTAGGGGGTATAACAGGGTCGAACACTGAAGCTTTCTTT | CASSQLGGITGSNTEAFF
TRBJ2-6 | few | TRBV27 | NA | TGTGCCAGCAGCCACGGCTCTGGGGCCAACGTCCTGACTTTC | CASSHGSGANVLTF
TRBJ1-5 | many | TRBV28 | TRBD1 | TGTGCCAGCAGTTCCGGACAGGGCAATCAGCCCCAGCATTTT | CASSSGQGNQPQHF
TRBJ2-7 | many | TRBV29-1 | NA | TGCAGCGTCAGTCCCGGGACATTACCCTACGAGCAGTACTTC | CSVSPGTLPYEQYF
TRBJ2-2 | few | TRBV5-1 | TRBD1 | TGCGCCAGCAGCTCGGGAGCAGATACAGGGGGCCAGGTCGGGGAGCTGTTTTTT | CASSSGADTGGQVGELFF
TRBJ2-5 | many | TRBV20-1 | TRBD2 | TGCAGTGCTAGCCTAGCGGGATTAGAGACCCAGTACTTC | CSASLAGLETQYF
TRBJ1-2 | few | TRBV4-2 | NA | TGTGCCAGCAGCCAAACGGACGGGAACTATGGCTACACCTTC | CASSQTDGNYGYTF
TRBJ2-7 | NA | TRBV27 | TRBD2 | TGTGCCAGCAGTTTGGGAGGGCCGCAGCGTGACGAGCAGTACTTC | CASSLGGPQRDEQYF
TRBJ1-5 | many | TRBV28 | NA | TGTGCCAGCAGCGATACAGTCAATCAGCCCCAGCATTTT | CASSDTVNQPQHF
TRBJ1-5 | NA | TRBV29-1 | TRBD1 | TGCAGCGTTCAGGGGGCTAATAGCAATCAGCCCCAGCATTTT | CSVQGANSNQPQHF
TRBJ2-3 | NA | TRBV18 | NA | TGTGCCAGCTCACCCCAGGCTAGCGGCACAGATACGCAGTATTTT | CASSPQASGTDTQYF
TRBJ1-3 | NA | TRBV5-1 | NA | TGCGCCAGCAGCTTGGAAGGGGGTGGAAACACCATATATTTT | CASSLEGGGNTIYF
TRBJ1-1 | many | TRBV6-2/TRBV6-3 | NA | TGTGCCAGCACCCCTCGGGGAGGGGCGAACACTGAAGCTTTCTTT | CASTPRGGANTEAFF
TRBJ2-3 | many | TRBV28 | TRBD2 | TGTGCCAGCAGTTTGTCCGGACTAGCGGGAGCGTCAGATACGCAGTATTTT | CASSLSGLAGASDTQYF
TRBJ1-1 | NA | TRBV6-1 | NA | TGTGCCAGCAGGGATGGGGCGCAGACTGAAGCTTTCTTT | CASRDGAQTEAFF
TRBJ2-7 | NA | TRBV11-2 | NA | TGTGCCAGCAGCTTAGTAGGGACAAGACTCCTAAGGTACGAGCAGTACTTC | CASSLVGTRLLRYEQYF
TRBJ2-7 | few | TRBV14 | NA | TGTGCCAGCAGCCAAGAGTTGGTCTACGAGCAGTACTTC | CASSQELVYEQYF
TRBJ2-3 | many | TRBV19 | NA | TGTGCCAGTAGTATCGGGGGCACAGATACGCAGTATTTT | CASSIGGTDTQYF
TRBJ1-1 | many | TRBV27 | NA | TGTGCCAGCAGTCCATCCGAAGGTCTGTACACTGAAGCTTTCTTT | CASSPSEGLYTEAFF
TRBJ2-7 | NA | TRBV25-1 | NA | TGTGCCAGCAGTCCCTCGGAGTACGAGCAGTACTTC | CASSPSEYEQYF
TRBJ2-1 | NA | TRBV7-3 | NA | TGTGCCAGCAGCTTAACCTTTCAAAGCTCCTACAATGAGCAGTTCTTC | CASSLTFQSSYNEQFF
TRBJ1-2 | NA | TRBV5-1 | NA | TGCGCCAGCAGCCCCCGCTCGGCGTATGGCTACACCTTC | CASSPRSAYGYTF
TRBJ2-4 | once | TRBV28 | NA | TGTGCCAGCACCCACGCAGAGTTCTTAGCCAAAAACATTCAGTACTTC | CASTHAEFLAKNIQYF
TRBJ1-4 | NA | TRBV7-2 | NA | TGTGCCAGCAGCTCCGGGGGGGCACGGGGTGAAAAACTGTTTTTT | CASSSGGARGEKLFF
TRBJ1-1 | few | TRBV19 | NA | TGTGCCAGTAGTATCGGGCAGGAGAACACTGAAGCTTTCTTT | CASSIGQENTEAFF
TRBJ2-7 | many | TRBV5-1 | NA | TGCGCCAGCAGCTCGACAGGTGGTCAGGGGGAGCAGTACTTC | CASSSTGGQGEQYF
TRBJ1-6 | NA | TRBV27 | NA | TGTGCCAGCAGTTTTGTCAATTCACCCCTCCACTTT | CASSFVNSPLHF
TRBJ2-1 | many | TRBV6-2/TRBV6-3 | TRBD2 | TGTGCCAGCAGGGGGGGACTAGCTCGCAATGAGCAGTTCTTC | CASRGGLARNEQFF
TRBJ2-1 | many | TRBV5-1 | TRBD2 | TGCGCCAGCAGTTGGGGTGGGGAGGGCCGGTCCTACAATGAGCAGTTCTTC | CASSWGGEGRSYNEQFF
TRBJ1-5 | NA | TRBV28 | NA | TGTGCCAGCAGTTTTCTTCCGAGGGGTCAGCCCCAGCATTTT | CASSFLPRGQPQHF
TRBJ1-4 | many | TRBV11-2 | NA | TGTGCCAGCAGCTTACTTTATGAAAAACTGTTTTTT | CASSLLYEKLFF
TRBJ2-7 | many | TRBV27 | NA | TGTGCCAGCAGTTTATGGCAGTCCCAAGAGCAGTACTTC | CASSLWQSQEQYF
TRBJ2-2 | many | TRBV13 | NA | TGTGCCAGCAGCCAGGCCGGGACCGGGGAGCTGTTTTTT | CASSQAGTGELFF
TRBJ2-7 | many | TRBV13 | NA | TGTGCCAGCAGCTTACGCCCTAGCGTGGGGATATACGAGCAGTACTTC | CASSLRPSVGIYEQYF
TRBJ2-3 | NA | TRBV24-1 | TRBD1 | TGTGCCACCAGTGACCGACAGGGTAGCACAGATACGCAGTATTTT | CATSDRQGSTDTQYF
TRBJ2-3 | NA | TRBV9 | TRBD2 | TGTGCCAGCAGCGTAGAGGGCGGGAGGGGGGATACGCAGTATTTT | CASSVEGGRGDTQYF
TRBJ1-2 | few | TRBV19 | TRBD1 | TGTGCCAGTAGTGCCGAGGGGGCAATGGATGGCTACACCTTC | CASSAEGAMDGYTF
TRBJ2-7 | many | TRBV28 | TRBD1 | TGTGCCAGCAGTGTCGACAGGGAGATCTACGAGCAGTACTTC | CASSVDREIYEQYF
TRBJ2-5 | many | TRBV30 | TRBD1 | TGTGCCTGGGGGACAGGCCAAGAGACCCAGTACTTC | CAWGTGQETQYF
TRBJ1-1 | NA | TRBV24-1 | NA | TGTGCCACCAGTGATGGGGTGTACACTGAAGCTTTCTTT | CATSDGVYTEAFF
TRBJ2-2 | few | TRBV13 | NA | TGTGCCAGCAGCTTAGGTCCTAGCACCGGGGAGCTGTTTTTT | CASSLGPSTGELFF
TRBJ2-2 | many | TRBV4-1 | TRBD2 | TGCGCCAGCAGCCAGTTTTCAGCTAGCGGAAACACCGGGGAGCTGTTTTTT | CASSQFSASGNTGELFF
TRBJ2-1 | NA | TRBV4-1 | NA | TGCGCCAGCAGCCAAGAGGGGCAGGGAGTCGCCTACAATGAGCAGTTCTTC | CASSQEGQGVAYNEQFF
TRBJ2-1 | many | TRBV20-1 | NA | TGCAGTGCCTGGATTCGCGCGTATGAGCAGTTCTTC | CSAWIRAYEQFF
TRBJ2-1 | many | TRBV5-1 | TRBD2 | TGCGCCAGCAGCCCGTGGACTAGCGTTGGCAATGAGCAGTTCTTC | CASSPWTSVGNEQFF
TRBJ1-5 | many | TRBV12-3/TRBV12-4 | TRBD1 | TGTGCCAGCAGCCCTACAGGGGGAGATCAGCCCCAGCATTTT | CASSPTGGDQPQHF
TRBJ2-2 | NA | TRBV6-1 | TRBD1 | TGTGCCAGCAGGAAGCCGGGACAGGGAAGCACCGGGGAGCTGTTTTTT | CASRKPGQGSTGELFF
TRBJ2-7 | NA | TRBV7-9 | NA | TGTGCCAGCAGCAACCGGGACACCTACTACGAGCAGTACTTC | CASSNRDTYYEQYF
TRBJ2-1 | many | TRBV18 | NA | TGTGCCAGCTCACCACCCACACCACTATACAATGAGCAGTTCTTC | CASSPPTPLYNEQFF
TRBJ1-4 | many | TRBV29-1 | NA | TGCAGCGCGGAGCTGGACAGCGGTGAAAAACTGTTTTTT | CSAELDSGEKLFF
TRBJ2-3 | few | TRBV5-1 | TRBD2 | TGCGCCGGCAGCGCGACTAGCGGGAGGGCCGCAGATACGCAGTATTTT | CAGSATSGRAADTQYF
TRBJ2-1 | few | TRBV6-1 | NA | TGTGCCAGCTCCTGGAAAGGAGATGAGCAGTTCTTC | CASSWKGDEQFF
TRBJ2-7 | many | TRBV9 | NA | TGTGCCAGCAGCGCCGGACAGTCGTCCTACGAGCAGTACTTC | CASSAGQSSYEQYF
TRBJ1-5 | NA | TRBV12-5 | NA | TGTGCTACCCGTCGTCGGGGGGATATATGTCAGCCCCAGCATTTT | CATRRRGDICQPQHF
TRBJ2-5 | few | TRBV4-1 | TRBD2 | TGCGCCAGCAGCCAGTACGGGAGGGCCGGGGAGACCCAGTACTTC | CASSQYGRAGETQYF
TRBJ1-4 | NA | TRBV5-1 | NA | TGTACCAGCAGCTTGGGAGTTAGGTATGAAAAACTGTTTTTT | CTSSLGVRYEKLFF
TRBJ2-2 | NA | TRBV7-3 | NA | TGTGCCAGCAGCCGAAGGGTAACGAACACCGGGGAGCTGTTTTTT | CASSRRVTNTGELFF